Following are 23 T cell receptor beta chains from one sample sequenced in a study of naive and memory T cell subsets. An equimolar mix of two oligonucleotides served as the beta constant-region primer for TRBC1 and TRBC2. Ligated cDNA was amplified by four rounds of PCR with nested alpha and beta constant-region primers and SP2. Using its own MiXCR run on the UMI-ligation and nested PCR reads, TCRdb lists one record per CDR3 protein. The data hold roughly 8,000 distinct CDR3 sequences, with approximately 26% observed a single time. The specimen was CD8+ TEMRA cells from blood. The subset here: effector memory re-expressing CD45RA, CD45RA+ CD27-. These receptors originate from a human donor in good health.

A single count supports this clonotype. The chain has TRBV12-3 or TRBV12-4 and TRBJ2-3; 9 bases match TRBD2. The CDR3 runs to 18 residues. V dropped 6 bases and J dropped 2; count of bases not matched to a gene: 15. The CDR3 nucleotides are TGTGCCAGCAGCCAGAGGACTAGCGTTGACACCTCCACAGATACGCAGTATTTT. It is translated as CASSQRTSVDTSTDTQYF.

The sample holds a few counts of this clonotype. The rearrangement joins TRBV12-3 or TRBV12-4 to TRBJ2-5; 10 nucleotides match TRBD1. This CDR3 is built from 14 residues. The ends lost 3 bases at V and 4 bases at J; junction bases unmatched: 2. The CDR3 is CASSFGQGGETQYF. As DNA, the CDR3 is TGTGCCAGCAGTTTCGGACAGGGGGGAGAGACCCAGTACTTC.

The chain has TRBV19 and TRBJ2-7; tentative D call: TRBD2 (6 bases). Germline CDR1 is LNHDA and CDR2 is SQIVND (reference sequence). Trimming shortened V by 6 bases and J by 3 bases, and 21 bases separated the two germline ends. The CDR3 has 16 amino acids. The CDR3 sequence: CASSPIGADYNYEQYF. CDR3 in DNA: TGTGCCAGTAGCCCCATAGGGGCGGACTACAACTACGAGCAGTACTTC. The full variable domain, in which reference TRBV19 and TRBJ2-7 provide the parts outside the CDR3, is DGGITQSPKYLFRKEGQNVTLSCEQNLNHDAMYWYRQDPGQGLRLIYYSQIVNDFQKGDIAEGYSVSREKKESFPLTVTSAQKNPTAFYLCASSPIGADYNYEQYFGPGTRLTVT.

V and J are TRBV12-3 or TRBV12-4 and TRBJ1-2, with D unresolved. This CDR3 is built from 14 residues. V was shortened by 3 bases and J by 5 bases, with 13 bases between the two germline ends. The CDR3 DNA reads TGTGCCAGCAGTTTTATGGGAATGGAATATGGCTACACCTTC. Translation gives CASSFMGMEYGYTF.

This clonotype was seen a few times. CDR3 sequence reads: CASTSYNEQFF. The CDR3 DNA sequence: TGTGCCAGCACCTCTTACAATGAGCAGTTCTTC. The chain recombines TRBV27 with TRBJ2-1; no clear D gene. Looked up from germline, CDR1 is MNHEY and CDR2 is SMNVEV (reference sequence). The CDR3 covers 11 residues. The V and J ends lost 7 bases and 4 bases respectively, with 5 bases between them.

This clonotype was seen ten or more times. The J gene is TRBJ2-1, the V gene TRBV7-9; the match to TRBD2 covers 10 bases. The CDR3 has 15 amino acids. Germline V CDR1 and CDR2: SEHNR, FQNEAQ (reference sequence). Germline trimming cut 2 bases from V and 7 bases from J; bases unmatched to any gene: 5. CDR3 sequence reads: CASSLILAGDNEQFF. The CDR3 DNA sequence: TGTGCCAGCAGCTTAATCCTAGCGGGAGATAATGAGCAGTTCTTC. The entire variable domain, with the rest obtained from reference TRBV7-9 and TRBJ2-1, is as follows: DTGVSQNPRHKITKRGQNVTFRCDPISEHNRLYWYRQTLGQGPEFLTYFQNEAQLEKSRLLSDRFSAERPKGSFSTLEIQRTEQGDSAMYLCASSLILAGDNEQFFGPGTRLTVL.

The chain uses TRBV28 and TRBJ2-6, with a weak D call TRBD1 (5 bases). Germline CDR1 reads MDHEN; CDR2 reads SYDVKM. CDR3 length equals 16 residues. V shed 5 bases and J shed 2 bases, with 13 bases lying between them. The CDR3 here is CASSARVRTGANVLTF. The CDR3 coding sequence is TGTGCCAGCAGTGCCAGGGTCCGGACTGGGGCCAACGTCCTGACTTTC.

The J gene is TRBJ2-7, the V gene TRBV4-2; the D gene is possibly TRBD2 (5 bases). CDR1 is LGHNA, CDR2 YNFKEQ, per germline. This CDR3 has 15 residues. The V end was cut by 1 base, the J end by 2 bases, with 12 bases between. In DNA form, the CDR3 reads TGTGCCAGCAGCCAAGCGTCGGACTTTCCCTACGAGCAGTACTTC. Its translation is CASSQASDFPYEQYF.

The gene calls are TRBV29-1 and TRBJ2-2, with a possible D match to TRBD2 (5 bases). There are 12 residues in the CDR3. Germline V gene lookup returns CDR1 SQVTM and CDR2 ANQGSEA. With 4 bases removed from V and 5 bases from J, the gap between germline ends came to 8 bases. CDR3 region: CSVGETTGELFF. CDR3 bases: TGCAGCGTTGGGGAGACAACCGGGGAGCTGTTTTTT.

This chain links TRBV20-1 with TRBJ1-1; D unresolved. This CDR3 is built from 19 residues. V was pared by 8 bases and J by 1 base, with 32 bases between. CDR1 and CDR2 from the germline V gene are DFQATT and SNEGSKA (reference sequence). The CDR3 loop is CSLSGENHSNLGWNTEAFF. CDR3 nucleotides: TGCAGTTTGTCTGGGGAAAATCACTCCAATTTAGGGTGGAACACTGAAGCTTTCTTT.

The chain is built from TRBV28 and TRBJ2-7; 7 nucleotides agree with TRBD2. The CDR3 sequence is 13 residues long. J was trimmed by 3 bases and V by 6 bases; bases with no gene match: 5. In germline, CDR1 is MDHEN, CDR2 SYDVKM. In DNA, the CDR3 is TGTGCCAGCAGCCCACCGGGGGGCTACGAGCAGTACTTC. Protein sequence: CASSPPGGYEQYF.

The gene calls are TRBV2 and TRBJ2-1, with TRBD2 matching over 10 bases. With V trimmed by 5 bases and J by 0 bases, 7 bases remained unmatched. The CDR3 covers 17 residues. The V gene's germline CDR1 is SNHLY and CDR2 FYNNEI. DNA for the CDR3: TGTGCCAGCAGTAGACTAGCGGGCCGGAGCTCCTACAATGAGCAGTTCTTC. Protein product: CASSRLAGRSSYNEQFF. Supplemented by reference TRBV2 and TRBJ2-1, the full variable domain reads EPEVTQTPSHQVTQMGQEVILRCVPISNHLYFYWYRQILGQKVEFLVSFYNNEISEKSEIFDDQFSVERPDGSNFTLKIRSTKLEDSAMYFCASSRLAGRSSYNEQFFGPGTRLTVL.

The V gene is TRBV6-1, the J gene TRBJ1-2; D gene unclear. CDR3 length: 13 amino acids. Germline V gene sequence: CDR1 MNHNS, CDR2 SASEGT. The V and J ends lost 3 bases and 4 bases respectively, with 9 bases between them. In DNA, the CDR3 is TGTGCCAGCAGTGATCAGCCCCGCTATGGCTACACCTTC. It encodes CASSDQPRYGYTF.

This clonotype has only a few counts. J is TRBJ1-2 and V is TRBV7-9; no clear D. This CDR3 is 14 amino acids long. CDR1 and CDR2 from the germline V gene are SEHNR and FQNEAQ (reference sequence). V lost 1 base, J lost 2 bases, and 8 bases lay in between. As DNA, the CDR3 is TGTGCCAGCAGCTTAGTCCCAGCCAACTATGGCTACACCTTC. Translation gives CASSLVPANYGYTF.

The chain employs TRBV7-2 and TRBJ1-4; possibly TRBD1 for D (5 bases). V shed 1 base and J shed 5 bases, with 11 bases lying between them. The CDR3 has 15 amino acids. Germline V CDR1 and CDR2: SGHTA, FQGNSA. This CDR3 reads CASSLGGRWNEKLFF. CDR3 nucleotides: TGTGCCAGCAGCTTAGGGGGACGGTGGAATGAAAAACTGTTTTTT. Together with reference TRBV7-2 and TRBJ1-4, the CDR3 gives the full variable domain: GAGVSQSPSNKVTEKGKDVELRCDPISGHTALYWYRQSLGQGLEFLIYFQGNSAPDKSGLPSDRFSAERTGGSVSTLTIQRTQQEDSAVYLCASSLGGRWNEKLFFGSGTQLSVL.

The rearrangement links TRBV5-6 to TRBJ2-3; D is ambiguous. Germline assignment: CDR1 SGHDT and CDR2 YYEEEE. This CDR3 spans 16 amino acids. The V end lost 0 bases, the J end lost 3 bases, and 14 bases lay between the germline ends. The CDR3 bases are TGTGCCAGCAGCTTGGGATTGATAGAAGGTACAGATACGCAGTATTTT. As protein: CASSLGLIEGTDTQYF.

This clonotype was counted between two and nine times. In DNA, the CDR3 is TGCGCCAGCAGTCAGGGCGGTGAGGAGACCCAGTACTTC. Its translation is CASSQGGEETQYF. This rearrangement joins TRBV23-1 to TRBJ2-5; the D is unclear. TRBV23-1 is filed as an ORF, its function uncertain. V dropped 3 bases and J dropped 5 bases, with 10 bases sitting between them. The CDR3 sequence is 13 residues long.

This clonotype was observed a handful of times. The CDR3 spells CAISGERDLFIQQETQYF. The CDR3 region has the DNA TGTGCCATCAGTGGAGAGCGGGACCTCTTCATACAACAAGAGACCCAGTACTTC. The chain combines TRBV10-3 with TRBJ2-5; 7 nucleotides align to TRBD2. This CDR3 is 18 amino acids long. V shed 4 bases, J shed 2 bases, and the junction held 16 bases outside the gene matches. Germline V gives CDR1 ENHRY, CDR2 SYGVKD.

The V and J genes are TRBV28 and TRBJ2-3; D call uncertain. Germline values: CDR1 MDHEN, CDR2 SYDVKM. The length of the CDR3 is 14 residues. V was shortened by 6 bases and J by 0 bases, with 10 bases between the two germline ends. CDR3 nucleotide sequence: TGTGCCAGCAGACCCTTAACTAGCACAGATACGCAGTATTTT. This gives the protein CASRPLTSTDTQYF.

The CDR3 protein is CASSHGQSYEQYF. In DNA form, the CDR3 reads TGTGCCAGCAGCCATGGACAGTCTTACGAGCAGTACTTC. The chain has TRBV6-5 and TRBJ2-7; D is perhaps TRBD1 (6 bases). V was shortened by 6 bases and J by 4 bases, with 13 bases between the two germline ends. This CDR3 has 13 amino acids. Looked up from germline, CDR1 is MNHEY and CDR2 is SVGAGI.

The rearrangement uses TRBV28 and TRBJ2-1; TRBD2 aligns across 8 bases. Trimming at V came to 6 bases and at J to 3 bases, leaving 4 bases not matched to a gene. This CDR3 contains 14 residues. Germline values: CDR1 MDHEN, CDR2 SYDVKM. The CDR3 DNA sequence: TGTGCCAGCAGAGACCGGGGGGGCTACAATGAGCAGTTCTTC. Protein product: CASRDRGGYNEQFF. Looking up the rest from reference TRBV28 and TRBJ2-1 gives the full variable domain: DVKVTQSSRYLVKRTGEKVFLECVQDMDHENMFWYRQDPGLGLRLIYFSYDVKMKEKGDIPEGYSVSREKKERFSLILESASTNQTSMYLCASRDRGGYNEQFFGPGTRLTVL.

The rearrangement links TRBV12-3 or TRBV12-4 to TRBJ2-7; D gene uncertain. The CDR3 loop spans 13 amino acids. V lost 6 bases and J lost 2, with 11 bases in between. In DNA, the CDR3 is TGTGCCAGCAGCCCAGGACCGACCTACGAGCAGTACTTC. Its protein product is CASSPGPTYEQYF.

The V and J genes are TRBV4-3 and TRBJ2-1, with D perhaps TRBD1 (5 bases). The CDR3 has 15 residues. The germline CDR1 and CDR2 sequences are LGHNA and YSLEER. Trimming pared 0 bases from V and 8 bases from J, leaving 14 bases between. CDR3: CASSQDNWGGDEQFF. The CDR3 region has the DNA TGCGCCAGCAGCCAAGATAACTGGGGCGGAGATGAGCAGTTCTTC.